The rows below give T cell receptor beta chains drawn from one sample of a study of cytomegalovirus exposure and HLA in healthy donors. Assay used: immunoSEQ multiplex PCR; TCRdb lists only in-frame clones, some missing. Among some 200,000 clones, approximately 81% were seen once, and the ten largest hold about 2.2%. What was sequenced was PBMCs. These receptors were obtained from a woman aged 45 to 65 in good health and CMV-seronegative. Each CDR3 is given with its conserved first and last residue. The D gene is left open where the match is weak. Not all rows give a size; the values are once, few, many and, for expanded clones, a class.

D,V,J,size,CDR3,DNA
-,TRBV5-4,TRBJ1-2,-,CASRVQGAYGYTF,TGTGCCAGCAGGGTACAGGGAGCTTATGGCTACACCTTC
-,TRBV28,TRBJ2-7,-,CASSGGRDYEQYF,TGTGCCAGCAGTGGCGGACGGGACTACGAGCAGTACTTC
TRBD2,TRBV4-2,TRBJ2-2,-,CASSAGTTESNTGELFF,TGTGCCAGCAGCGCTGGGACTACGGAATCGAACACCGGGGAGCTGTTTTTT
TRBD1,TRBV6-4,TRBJ2-2,-,CASSEGTEHYTGELFF,TGTGCCAGCAGTGAAGGGACAGAGCACTACACCGGGGAGCTGTTTTTT
-,TRBV5-1,TRBJ1-1,-,CASSLAGFYTEAFF,TGCGCCAGCAGCTTGGCCGGGTTTTACACTGAAGCTTTCTTT
TRBD2,TRBV5-1,TRBJ2-3,-,CASSLTSGASTDTQYF,TGCGCCAGCAGCCTAACTAGCGGGGCTAGCACAGATACGCAGTATTTT
TRBD2,TRBV4-3,TRBJ2-1,-,CASSQDPASGRAYVNEQFF,TGCGCCAGCAGCCAAGATCCAGCTAGCGGGAGGGCCTATGTCAATGAGCAGTTCTTC
-,TRBV5-1,TRBJ2-1,-,CASSHKRGNSISYNEQFF,TGCGCCAGCAGCCATAAAAGGGGAAACTCGATCTCCTACAATGAGCAGTTCTTC
-,TRBV4-3,TRBJ1-3,few,CASSQGQESSTIYF,TGCGCCAGCAGCCAAGGACAGGAGTCCAGCACCATATATTTT
-,TRBV30,TRBJ2-5,few,CAWSPLAQETQYF,TGTGCCTGGAGTCCGTTAGCCCAAGAGACCCAGTACTTC
-,TRBV15,TRBJ2-2,-,CATSRVVGAETGELFF,TGTGCCACCAGCAGAGTTGTCGGCGCGGAAACCGGGGAGCTGTTTTTT
TRBD2,TRBV7-8,TRBJ2-6,-,CASSLDASGLSGANVLTF,TGTGCCAGCAGCTTAGATGCTAGCGGGCTATCTGGGGCCAACGTCCTGACTTTC
TRBD2,TRBV4-3,TRBJ2-3,-,CASSQEVGGSRYF,TGCGCCAGCAGCCAAGAAGTGGGCGGGAGTCGGTATTTT
TRBD1,TRBV9,TRBJ1-1,-,CASSARGAHPEAFF,TGTGCCAGCAGCGCCAGGGGGGCGCACCCTGAAGCTTTCTTT
TRBD2,TRBV19,TRBJ2-1,-,CASSPSGTSGASSYNEQFF,TGTGCCAGTAGCCCGTCCGGGACTAGCGGGGCCAGCTCCTACAATGAGCAGTTCTTC
-,TRBV5-8,TRBJ1-4,-,CASSLKGRTNEKLFF,TGTGCCAGCAGCTTGAAGGGGAGGACTAATGAAAAACTGTTTTTT
-,TRBV4-2,TRBJ2-7,few,CASSSAGRGEQYF,TGTGCCAGCAGCTCCGCCGGCAGGGGCGAGCAGTACTTC
-,TRBV5-1,TRBJ2-7,-,CASSLTEDRSYEQYF,TGCGCCAGCAGCTTAACAGAAGACAGGAGCTACGAGCAGTACTTC
-,TRBV6-1,TRBJ2-2,-,CASSGDFTGELFF,TGTGCCAGCAGTGGGGACTTCACCGGGGAGCTGTTTTTT
TRBD2,TRBV6-4,TRBJ2-4,-,CAREAQREGEDIQYF,TGTGCCAGAGAAGCCCAGCGGGAAGGGGAGGACATTCAGTACTTC
TRBD1,TRBV19,TRBJ2-2,-,CASTSGTANTGELFF,TGTGCCAGTACTTCCGGGACAGCGAACACCGGGGAGCTGTTTTTT
-,TRBV5-1,TRBJ2-7,-,CASSLASGDEQYF,TGCGCCAGCAGCTTGGCTTCGGGGGACGAGCAGTACTTC
-,TRBV28,TRBJ2-7,-,CASSLDPRQVYYEQYF,TGTGCCAGCAGTTTAGACCCCAGGCAGGTCTACTACGAGCAGTACTTC
-,TRBV18,TRBJ1-1,-,CASSPPGQNTEAFF,TGTGCCAGCTCACCGCCGGGACAGAACACTGAAGCTTTCTTT
-,TRBV2,TRBJ1-5,-,CASSFGGGYQPQHF,TGTGCCAGCAGTTTTGGCGGGGGTTATCAGCCCCAGCATTTT
TRBD1,TRBV19,TRBJ2-6,once,CASSFGYRDRKFSGANVLTF,TGTGCCAGTAGCTTTGGATACCGGGACAGGAAGTTCTCTGGGGCCAACGTCCTGACTTTC
TRBD1,TRBV28,TRBJ2-4,-,CASSSGQVQNIQYF,TGTGCCAGCTCCAGCGGACAGGTCCAAAACATTCAGTACTTC
TRBD1,TRBV28,TRBJ1-1,-,CASSPGGESEAFF,TGTGCCAGCAGTCCAGGGGGCGAAAGTGAAGCTTTCTTT
TRBD1,TRBV5-5,TRBJ2-1,-,CASSLVSGGTRFYEQFF,TGTGCCAGCAGCTTGGTGTCAGGGGGTACGCGCTTCTATGAGCAGTTCTTC
-,TRBV6-1,TRBJ1-5,-,CASATVSNQPQHF,TGTGCCAGCGCAACAGTTAGCAATCAGCCCCAGCATTTT
-,TRBV6-5,TRBJ1-1,-,CASSYERGMNTEAFF,TGTGCCAGCAGTTACGAAAGGGGCATGAACACTGAAGCTTTCTTT
TRBD2,TRBV5-4,TRBJ2-7,-,CASSWGSGRAHEQYF,TGTGCCAGCAGCTGGGGGAGCGGGAGAGCCCACGAGCAGTACTTC
-,TRBV7-2,TRBJ1-4,-,CASSSSSGLSEKLFF,TGTGCCAGCAGCTCGAGCTCAGGGCTGAGTGAAAAACTGTTTTTT
TRBD1,TRBV18,TRBJ1-2,-,CASSPQGAGYGYTF,TGTGCCAGCTCACCACAGGGGGCGGGGTATGGCTACACCTTC
-,TRBV6-4,TRBJ2-1,-,CASSPNRQTNEQFF,TGTGCCAGCAGTCCCAATCGACAGACCAATGAGCAGTTCTTC
-,TRBV2,TRBJ1-4,-,CASKSDGRGNEKLFF,TGTGCCAGCAAGTCCGACGGCAGAGGAAATGAAAAACTGTTTTTT
TRBD1,TRBV14,TRBJ2-3,-,CASSQEDRGDTDTQYF,TGTGCCAGCAGCCAAGAGGACAGGGGAGACACAGATACGCAGTATTTT
TRBD1,TRBV28,TRBJ2-3,-,CASSMTGGRSHGTQYF,TGTGCCAGCAGTATGACAGGGGGACGCTCCCACGGTACGCAGTATTTT
TRBD2,TRBV7-7,TRBJ2-3,-,CASSRSSGSPDTQYF,TGTGCTAGCAGCCGATCTAGCGGGAGCCCAGATACGCAGTATTTT
TRBD2,TRBV7-8,TRBJ2-3,-,CASSIRTSGGTDTQYF,TGTGCCAGCAGCATCCGGACTAGCGGCGGCACAGATACGCAGTATTTT
TRBD1,TRBV6-6,TRBJ1-5,-,CASSLRTGDNQPQHF,TGTGCCAGCAGTCTGAGGACAGGGGACAATCAGCCCCAGCATTTT
-,TRBV30,TRBJ2-5,-,CAWSVQSGGKETQYF,TGTGCCTGGAGTGTACAGTCGGGGGGCAAAGAGACCCAGTACTTC